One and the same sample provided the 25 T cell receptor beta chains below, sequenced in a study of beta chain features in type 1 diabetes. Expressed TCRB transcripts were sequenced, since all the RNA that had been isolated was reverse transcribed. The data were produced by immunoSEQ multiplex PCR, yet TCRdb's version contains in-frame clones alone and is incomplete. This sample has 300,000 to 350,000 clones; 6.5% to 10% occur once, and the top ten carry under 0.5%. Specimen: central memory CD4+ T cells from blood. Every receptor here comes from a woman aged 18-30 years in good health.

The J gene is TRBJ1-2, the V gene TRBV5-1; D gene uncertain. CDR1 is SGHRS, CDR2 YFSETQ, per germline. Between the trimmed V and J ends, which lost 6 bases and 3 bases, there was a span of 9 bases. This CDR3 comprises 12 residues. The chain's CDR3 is CASKDPYYGYTF. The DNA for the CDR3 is TGCGCCAGCAAAGACCCGTACTATGGCTACACCTTC.

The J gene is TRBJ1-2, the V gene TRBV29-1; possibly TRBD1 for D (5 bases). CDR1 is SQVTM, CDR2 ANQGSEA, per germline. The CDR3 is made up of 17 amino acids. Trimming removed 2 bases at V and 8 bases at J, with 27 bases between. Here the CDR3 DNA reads TGCAGCGTTGAATTGGAGATAACAAACTGGGGCGTGGGGGGCTACACCTTC. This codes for CSVELEITNWGVGGYTF.

In DNA form, the CDR3 reads TGTGCCAGCAGCCAAGACGAGGATCTCTACTCCAATGAGCAGTTCTTC. Translating gives CASSQDEDLYSNEQFF. The gene calls are TRBV4-2 and TRBJ2-1; D gene uncertain. This CDR3 has 16 residues. Trimming removed 0 bases at V and 6 bases at J, with 15 bases between. CDR1 is LGHNA and CDR2 is YNFKEQ in the germline V gene.

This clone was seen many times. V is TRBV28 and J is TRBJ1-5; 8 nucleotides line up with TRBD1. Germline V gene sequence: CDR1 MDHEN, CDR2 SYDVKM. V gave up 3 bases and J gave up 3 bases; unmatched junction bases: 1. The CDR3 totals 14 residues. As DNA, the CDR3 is TGTGCCAGCAGTTTGGGACAGGACAATCAGCCCCAGCATTTT. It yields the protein CASSLGQDNQPQHF.

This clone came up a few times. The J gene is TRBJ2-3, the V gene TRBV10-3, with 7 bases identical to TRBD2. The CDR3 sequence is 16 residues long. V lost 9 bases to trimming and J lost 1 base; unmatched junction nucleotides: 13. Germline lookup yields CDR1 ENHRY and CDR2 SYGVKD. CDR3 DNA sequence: TGTGCCATGTCGCACGGCGGGAGTTTAGGCACAGATACGCAGTATTTT. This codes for CAMSHGGSLGTDTQYF.

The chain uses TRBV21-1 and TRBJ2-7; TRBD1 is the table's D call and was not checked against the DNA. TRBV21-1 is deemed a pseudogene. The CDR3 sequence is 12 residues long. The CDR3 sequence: CASRASSYEQYF. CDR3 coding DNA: TGTGCCAGCAGGGCCAGCTCCTACGAGCAGTACTTC.

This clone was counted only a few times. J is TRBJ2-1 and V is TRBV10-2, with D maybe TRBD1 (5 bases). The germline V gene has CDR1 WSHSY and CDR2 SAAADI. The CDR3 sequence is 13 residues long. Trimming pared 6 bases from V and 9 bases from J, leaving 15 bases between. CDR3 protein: CASRLRAVGEQFF. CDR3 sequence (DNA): TGCGCCAGCAGGCTCAGGGCGGTCGGTGAGCAGTTCTTC.

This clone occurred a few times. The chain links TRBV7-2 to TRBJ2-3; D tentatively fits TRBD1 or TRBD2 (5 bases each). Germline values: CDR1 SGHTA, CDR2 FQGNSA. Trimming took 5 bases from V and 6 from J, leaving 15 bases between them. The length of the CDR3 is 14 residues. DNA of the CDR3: TGTGCCAGCAGCCCGACCCGGGACCGGGATACGCAGTATTTT. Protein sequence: CASSPTRDRDTQYF.

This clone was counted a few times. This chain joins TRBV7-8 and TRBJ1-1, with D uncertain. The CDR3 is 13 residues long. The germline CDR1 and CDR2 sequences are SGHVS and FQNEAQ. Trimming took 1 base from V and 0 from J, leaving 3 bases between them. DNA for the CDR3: TGTGCCAGCAGCTTAGACATGAACACTGAAGCTTTCTTT. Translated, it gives CASSLDMNTEAFF. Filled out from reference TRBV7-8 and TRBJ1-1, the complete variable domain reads GAGVSQSPRYKVAKRGQDVALRCDPISGHVSLFWYQQALGQGPEFLTYFQNEAQLDKSGLPSDRFFAERPEGSVSTLKIQRTQQEDSAVYLCASSLDMNTEAFFGQGTRLTVV.

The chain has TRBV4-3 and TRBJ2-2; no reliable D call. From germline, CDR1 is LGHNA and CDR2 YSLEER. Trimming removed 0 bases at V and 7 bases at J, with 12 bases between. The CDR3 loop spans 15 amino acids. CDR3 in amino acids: CASSQELTFYGELFF. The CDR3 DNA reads TGCGCCAGCAGCCAAGAACTTACCTTCTACGGGGAGCTGTTTTTT.

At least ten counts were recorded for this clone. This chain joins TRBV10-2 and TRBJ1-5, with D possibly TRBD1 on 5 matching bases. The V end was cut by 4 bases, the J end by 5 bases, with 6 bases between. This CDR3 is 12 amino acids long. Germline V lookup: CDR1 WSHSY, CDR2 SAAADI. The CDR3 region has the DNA TGCGCCAGCAGTGGGGGGGATCAGCCCCAGCATTTT. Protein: CASSGGDQPQHF.

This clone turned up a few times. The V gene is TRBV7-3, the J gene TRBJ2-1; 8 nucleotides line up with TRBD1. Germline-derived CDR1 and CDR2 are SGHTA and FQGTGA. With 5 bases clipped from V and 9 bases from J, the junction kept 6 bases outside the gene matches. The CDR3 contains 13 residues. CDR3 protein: CASSLQGAGEQFF. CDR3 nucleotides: TGTGCCAGCAGCCTTCAGGGGGCAGGTGAGCAGTTCTTC.

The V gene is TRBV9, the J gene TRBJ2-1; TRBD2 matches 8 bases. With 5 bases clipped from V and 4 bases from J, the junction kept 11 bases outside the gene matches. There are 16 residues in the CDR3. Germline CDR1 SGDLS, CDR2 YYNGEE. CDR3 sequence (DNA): TGTGCCAGCAGTTCCCCGGGGGGGGAACCATACAATGAGCAGTTCTTC. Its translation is CASSSPGGEPYNEQFF.

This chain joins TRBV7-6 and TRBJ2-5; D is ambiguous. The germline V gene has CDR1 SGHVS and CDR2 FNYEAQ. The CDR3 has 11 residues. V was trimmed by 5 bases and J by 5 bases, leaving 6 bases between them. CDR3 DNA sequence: TGTGCCAGCAGCCAAGGGGAGACCCAGTACTTC. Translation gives CASSQGETQYF.

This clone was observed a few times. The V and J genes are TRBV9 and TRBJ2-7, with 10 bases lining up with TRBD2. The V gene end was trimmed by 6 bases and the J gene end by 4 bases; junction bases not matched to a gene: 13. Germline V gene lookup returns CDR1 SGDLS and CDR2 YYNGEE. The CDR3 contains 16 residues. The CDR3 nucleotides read TGTGCCAGCACCCCTGGGGGGCTAGCGGGAGTTTACGAGCAGTACTTC. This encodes CASTPGGLAGVYEQYF.

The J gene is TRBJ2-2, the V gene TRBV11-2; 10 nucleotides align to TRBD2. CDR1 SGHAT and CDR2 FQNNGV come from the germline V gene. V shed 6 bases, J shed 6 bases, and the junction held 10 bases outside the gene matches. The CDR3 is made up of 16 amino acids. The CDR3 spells CASRPNLAGASGELFF. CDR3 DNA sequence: TGTGCCAGCAGGCCTAACCTAGCGGGAGCGTCCGGGGAGCTGTTTTTT.

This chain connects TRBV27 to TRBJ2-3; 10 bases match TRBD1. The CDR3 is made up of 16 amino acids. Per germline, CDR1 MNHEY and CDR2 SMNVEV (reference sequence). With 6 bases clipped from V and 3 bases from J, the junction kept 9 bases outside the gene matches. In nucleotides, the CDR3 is TGTGCCAGCAGAGAATGGGGACAGGGGAGGACAGATACGCAGTATTTT. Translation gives CASREWGQGRTDTQYF.

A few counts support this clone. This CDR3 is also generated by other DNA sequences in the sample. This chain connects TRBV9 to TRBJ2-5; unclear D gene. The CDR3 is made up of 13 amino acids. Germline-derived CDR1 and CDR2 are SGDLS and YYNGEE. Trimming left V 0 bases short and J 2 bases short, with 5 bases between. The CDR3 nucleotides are TGTGCCAGCAGCGTAGGTCCACAAGAGACCCAGTACTTC. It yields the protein CASSVGPQETQYF.

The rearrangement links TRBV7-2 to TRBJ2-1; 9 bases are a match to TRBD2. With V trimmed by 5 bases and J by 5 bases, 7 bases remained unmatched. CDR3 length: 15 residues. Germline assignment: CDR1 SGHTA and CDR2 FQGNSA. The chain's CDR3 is CASSQVRLADNEQFF. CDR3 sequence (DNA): TGTGCCAGCAGCCAAGTTCGACTAGCGGACAATGAGCAGTTCTTC.

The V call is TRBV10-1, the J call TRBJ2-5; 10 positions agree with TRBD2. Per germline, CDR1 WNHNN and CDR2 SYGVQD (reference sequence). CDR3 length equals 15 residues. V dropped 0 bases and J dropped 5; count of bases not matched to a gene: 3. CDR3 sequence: CASSESVAGGETQYF. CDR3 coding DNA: TGCGCCAGCAGTGAGTCGGTAGCGGGAGGCGAGACCCAGTACTTC.

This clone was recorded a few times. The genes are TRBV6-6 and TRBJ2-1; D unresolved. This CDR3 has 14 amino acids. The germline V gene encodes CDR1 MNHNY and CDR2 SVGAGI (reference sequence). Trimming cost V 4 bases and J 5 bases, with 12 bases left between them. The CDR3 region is CASSLIGRNNEQFF. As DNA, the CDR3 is TGTGCCAGCAGTTTGATAGGACGGAACAATGAGCAGTTCTTC.

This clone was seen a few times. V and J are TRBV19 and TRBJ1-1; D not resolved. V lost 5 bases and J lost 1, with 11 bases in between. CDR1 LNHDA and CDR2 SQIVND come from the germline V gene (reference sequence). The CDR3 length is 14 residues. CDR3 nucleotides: TGTGCCAGTAGTTCATTCCCCAAGAACACTGAAGCTTTCTTT. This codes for CASSSFPKNTEAFF.

CDR3: CASSLGVEKLFF. CDR3 nucleotide sequence: TGTGCCAGCAGCTTAGGAGTTGAAAAACTGTTTTTT. This chain connects TRBV7-6 to TRBJ1-4; D is unresolved. Trimming took off 1 base at V and 7 bases at J, with 4 bases between the two ends. This CDR3 has 12 residues. Germline V gives CDR1 SGHVS, CDR2 FNYEAQ. Using reference TRBV7-6 and TRBJ1-4 for the parts outside the CDR3, the full variable domain is GAGVSQSPRYKVTKRGQDVALRCDPISGHVSLYWYRQALGQGPEFLTYFNYEAQQDKSGLPNDRFSAERPEGSISTLTIQRTEQRDSAMYRCASSLGVEKLFFGSGTQLSVL.

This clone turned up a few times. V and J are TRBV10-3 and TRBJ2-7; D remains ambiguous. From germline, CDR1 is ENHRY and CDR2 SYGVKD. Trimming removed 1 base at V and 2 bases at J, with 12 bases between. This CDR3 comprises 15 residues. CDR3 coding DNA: TGTGCCATCAGTGAGTACCGACCGAATACCTACGAGCAGTACTTC. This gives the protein CAISEYRPNTYEQYF.

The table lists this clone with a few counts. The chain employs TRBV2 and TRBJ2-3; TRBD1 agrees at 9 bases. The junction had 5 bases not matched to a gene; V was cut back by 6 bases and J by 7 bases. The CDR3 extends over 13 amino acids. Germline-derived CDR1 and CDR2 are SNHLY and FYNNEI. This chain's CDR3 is CASSKDRGNTQYF. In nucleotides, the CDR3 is TGTGCCAGCAGCAAGGACAGGGGAAATACGCAGTATTTT. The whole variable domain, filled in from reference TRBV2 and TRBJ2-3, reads EPEVTQTPSHQVTQMGQEVILRCVPISNHLYFYWYRQILGQKVEFLVSFYNNEISEKSEIFDDQFSVERPDGSNFTLKIRSTKLEDSAMYFCASSKDRGNTQYFGPGTRLTVL.